This T cell receptor beta chain comes out of a study of blood T cell repertoires in COVID-19. Whole-study context: The cDNA or gDNA used as material had been derived from T cells, B-cell-depleted T cells, or PBMCs.

Sequencing used immunoSEQ multiplex PCR; TCRdb keeps in-frame clones, though not all of them. The sample yields 200,000 to 300,000 clones, roughly 84% seen once. Trimming cost V 8 bases and J 4 bases; bases outside gene matches: 11. This CDR3 is 15 amino acids long. Germline V gene data show CDR1 as SGHAT and CDR2 as FQNNGV. This clonotype was sampled from a human donor in a cohort sampled during active COVID-19. The source material was peripheral blood. V usage is TRBV11-2 and J usage is TRBJ1-2; 9 bases agree with TRBD1. As DNA, the CDR3 is TGTGCCAGCGAAATCCGAGGGACAGGGCTCTATGGCTACACCTTC. This translates into CASEIRGTGLYGYTF.